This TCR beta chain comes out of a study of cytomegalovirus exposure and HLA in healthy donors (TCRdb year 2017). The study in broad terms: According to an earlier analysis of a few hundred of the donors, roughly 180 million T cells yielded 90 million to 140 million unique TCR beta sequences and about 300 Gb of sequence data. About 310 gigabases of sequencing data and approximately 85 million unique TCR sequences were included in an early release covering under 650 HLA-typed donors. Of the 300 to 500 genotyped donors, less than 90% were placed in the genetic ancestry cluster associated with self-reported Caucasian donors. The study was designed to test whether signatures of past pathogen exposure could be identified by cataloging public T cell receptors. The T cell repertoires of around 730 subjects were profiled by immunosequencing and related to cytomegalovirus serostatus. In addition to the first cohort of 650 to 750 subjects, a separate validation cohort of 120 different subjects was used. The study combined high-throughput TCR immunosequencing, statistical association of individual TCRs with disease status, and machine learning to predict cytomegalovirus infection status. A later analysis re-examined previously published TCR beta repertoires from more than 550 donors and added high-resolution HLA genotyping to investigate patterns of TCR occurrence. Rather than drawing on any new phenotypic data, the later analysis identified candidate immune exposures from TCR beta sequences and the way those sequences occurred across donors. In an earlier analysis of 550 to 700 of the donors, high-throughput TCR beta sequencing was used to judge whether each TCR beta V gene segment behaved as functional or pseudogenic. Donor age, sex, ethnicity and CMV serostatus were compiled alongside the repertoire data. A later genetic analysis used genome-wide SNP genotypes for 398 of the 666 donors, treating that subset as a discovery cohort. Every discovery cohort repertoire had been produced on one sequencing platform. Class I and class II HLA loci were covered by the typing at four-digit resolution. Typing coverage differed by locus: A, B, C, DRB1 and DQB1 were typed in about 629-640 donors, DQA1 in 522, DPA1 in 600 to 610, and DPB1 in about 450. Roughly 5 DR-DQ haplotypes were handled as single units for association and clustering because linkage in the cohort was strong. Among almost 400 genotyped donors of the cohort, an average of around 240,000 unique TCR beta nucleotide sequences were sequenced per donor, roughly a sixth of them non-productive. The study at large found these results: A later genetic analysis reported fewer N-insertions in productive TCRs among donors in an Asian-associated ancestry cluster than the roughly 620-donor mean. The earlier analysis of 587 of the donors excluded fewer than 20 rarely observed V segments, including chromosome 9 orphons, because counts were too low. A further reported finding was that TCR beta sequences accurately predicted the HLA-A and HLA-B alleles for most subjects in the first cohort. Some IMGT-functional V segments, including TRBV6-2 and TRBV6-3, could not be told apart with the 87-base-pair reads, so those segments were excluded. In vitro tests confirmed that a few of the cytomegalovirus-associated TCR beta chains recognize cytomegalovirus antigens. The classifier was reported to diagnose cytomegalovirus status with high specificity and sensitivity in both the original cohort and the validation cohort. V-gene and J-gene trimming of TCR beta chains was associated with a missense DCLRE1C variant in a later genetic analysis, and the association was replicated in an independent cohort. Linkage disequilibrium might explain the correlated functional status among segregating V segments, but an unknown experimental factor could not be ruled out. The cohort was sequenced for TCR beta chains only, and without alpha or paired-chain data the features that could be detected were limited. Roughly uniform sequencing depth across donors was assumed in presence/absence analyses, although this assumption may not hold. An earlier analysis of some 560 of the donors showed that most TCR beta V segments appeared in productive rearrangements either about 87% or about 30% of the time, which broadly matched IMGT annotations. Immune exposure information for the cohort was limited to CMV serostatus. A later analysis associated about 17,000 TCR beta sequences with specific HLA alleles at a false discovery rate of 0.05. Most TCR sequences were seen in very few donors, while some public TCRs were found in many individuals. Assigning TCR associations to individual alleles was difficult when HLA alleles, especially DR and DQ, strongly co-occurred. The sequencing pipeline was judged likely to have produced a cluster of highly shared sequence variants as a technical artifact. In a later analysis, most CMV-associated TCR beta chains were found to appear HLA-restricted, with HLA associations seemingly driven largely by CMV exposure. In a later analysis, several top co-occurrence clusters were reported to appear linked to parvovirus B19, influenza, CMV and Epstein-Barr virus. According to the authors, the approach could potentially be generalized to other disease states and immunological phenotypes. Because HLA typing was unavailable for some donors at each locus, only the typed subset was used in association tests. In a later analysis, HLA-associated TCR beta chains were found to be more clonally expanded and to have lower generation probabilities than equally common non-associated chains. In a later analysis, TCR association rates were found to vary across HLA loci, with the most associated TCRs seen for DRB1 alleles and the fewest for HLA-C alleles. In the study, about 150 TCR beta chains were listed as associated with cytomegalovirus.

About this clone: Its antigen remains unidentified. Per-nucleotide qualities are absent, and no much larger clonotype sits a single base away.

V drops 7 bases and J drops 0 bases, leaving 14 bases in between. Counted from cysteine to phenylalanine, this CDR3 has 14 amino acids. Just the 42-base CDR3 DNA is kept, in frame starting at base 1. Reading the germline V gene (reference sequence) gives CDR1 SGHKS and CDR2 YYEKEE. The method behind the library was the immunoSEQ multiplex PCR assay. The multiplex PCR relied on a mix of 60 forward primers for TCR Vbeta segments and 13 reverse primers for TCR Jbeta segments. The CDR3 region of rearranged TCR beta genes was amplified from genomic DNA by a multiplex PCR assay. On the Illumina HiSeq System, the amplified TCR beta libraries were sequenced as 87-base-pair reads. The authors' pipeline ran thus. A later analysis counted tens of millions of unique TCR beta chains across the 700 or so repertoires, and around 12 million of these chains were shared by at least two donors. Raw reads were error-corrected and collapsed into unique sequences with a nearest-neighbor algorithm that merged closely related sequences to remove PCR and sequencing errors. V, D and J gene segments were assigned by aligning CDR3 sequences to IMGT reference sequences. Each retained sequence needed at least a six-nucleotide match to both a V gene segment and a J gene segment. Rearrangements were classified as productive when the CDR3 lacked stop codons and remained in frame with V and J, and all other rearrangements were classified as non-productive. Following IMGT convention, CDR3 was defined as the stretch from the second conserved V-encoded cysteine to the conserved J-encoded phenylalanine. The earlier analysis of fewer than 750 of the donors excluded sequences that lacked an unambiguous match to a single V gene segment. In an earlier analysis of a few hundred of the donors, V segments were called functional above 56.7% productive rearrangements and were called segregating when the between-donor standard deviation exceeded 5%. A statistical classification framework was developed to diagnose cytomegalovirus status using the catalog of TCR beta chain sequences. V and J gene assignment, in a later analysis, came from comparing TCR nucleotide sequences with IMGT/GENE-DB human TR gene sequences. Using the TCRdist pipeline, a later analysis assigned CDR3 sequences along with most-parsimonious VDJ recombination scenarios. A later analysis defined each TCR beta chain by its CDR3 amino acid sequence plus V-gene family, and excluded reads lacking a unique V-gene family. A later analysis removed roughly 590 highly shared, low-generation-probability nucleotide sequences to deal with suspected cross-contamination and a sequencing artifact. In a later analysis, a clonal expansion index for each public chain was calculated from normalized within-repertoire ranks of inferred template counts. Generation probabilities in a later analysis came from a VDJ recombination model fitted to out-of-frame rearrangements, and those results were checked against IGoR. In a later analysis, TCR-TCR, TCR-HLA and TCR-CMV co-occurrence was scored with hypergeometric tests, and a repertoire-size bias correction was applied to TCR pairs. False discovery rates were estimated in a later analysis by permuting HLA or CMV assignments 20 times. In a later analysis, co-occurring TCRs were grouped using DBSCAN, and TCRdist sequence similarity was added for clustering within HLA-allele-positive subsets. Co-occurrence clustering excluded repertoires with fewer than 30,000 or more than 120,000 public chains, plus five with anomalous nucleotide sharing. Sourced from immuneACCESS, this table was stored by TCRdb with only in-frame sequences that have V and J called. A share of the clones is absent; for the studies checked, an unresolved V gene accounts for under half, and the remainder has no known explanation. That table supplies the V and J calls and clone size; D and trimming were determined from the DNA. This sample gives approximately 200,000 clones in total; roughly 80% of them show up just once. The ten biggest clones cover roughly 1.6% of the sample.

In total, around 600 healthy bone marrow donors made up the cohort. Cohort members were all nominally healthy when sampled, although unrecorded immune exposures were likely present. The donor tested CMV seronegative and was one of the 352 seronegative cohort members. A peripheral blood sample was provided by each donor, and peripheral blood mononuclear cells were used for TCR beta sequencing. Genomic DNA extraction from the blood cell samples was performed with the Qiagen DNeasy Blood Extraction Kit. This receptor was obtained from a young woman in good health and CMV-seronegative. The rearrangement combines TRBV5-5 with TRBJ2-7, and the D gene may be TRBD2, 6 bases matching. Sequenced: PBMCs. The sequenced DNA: TGTGCCAGCCGCGTATGGGGGGACTCCTACGAGCAGTACTTC. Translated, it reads CASRVWGDSYEQYF.